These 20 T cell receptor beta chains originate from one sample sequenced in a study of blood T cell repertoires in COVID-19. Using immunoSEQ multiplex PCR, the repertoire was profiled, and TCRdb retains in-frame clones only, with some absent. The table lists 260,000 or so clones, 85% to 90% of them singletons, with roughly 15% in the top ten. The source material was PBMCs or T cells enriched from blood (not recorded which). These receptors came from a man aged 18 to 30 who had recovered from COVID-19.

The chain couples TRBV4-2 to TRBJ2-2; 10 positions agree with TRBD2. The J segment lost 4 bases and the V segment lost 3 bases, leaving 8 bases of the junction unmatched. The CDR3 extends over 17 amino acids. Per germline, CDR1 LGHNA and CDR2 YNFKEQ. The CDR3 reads CASSHEALAGATGELFF. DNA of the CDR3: TGTGCCAGCAGCCATGAGGCCCTAGCGGGAGCCACCGGGGAGCTGTTTTTT.

This CDR3 is CASSRRDRDDGYTF. Written as DNA, the CDR3 is TGTGCCAGCAGCCGCCGGGACAGGGATGATGGCTACACCTTC. The chain employs TRBV4-2 and TRBJ1-2, with 9 bases fitting TRBD1. Trimming at V came to 4 bases and at J to 6 bases, leaving 6 bases not matched to a gene. This CDR3 is 14 amino acids long. CDR1 is LGHNA and CDR2 is YNFKEQ in the germline V gene.

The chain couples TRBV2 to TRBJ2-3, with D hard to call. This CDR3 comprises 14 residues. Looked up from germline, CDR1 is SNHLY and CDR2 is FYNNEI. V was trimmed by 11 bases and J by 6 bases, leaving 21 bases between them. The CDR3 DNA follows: TGTGCCGCATCCGGGTCCCAGCACGGGGATACGCAGTATTTT. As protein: CAASGSQHGDTQYF.

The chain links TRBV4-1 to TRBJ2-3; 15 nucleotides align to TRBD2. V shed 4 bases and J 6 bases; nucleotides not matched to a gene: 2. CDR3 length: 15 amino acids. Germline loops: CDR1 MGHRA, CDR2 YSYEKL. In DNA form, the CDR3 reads TGCGCCAGCAGCCCAGGACTAGCGGGAGGGGATACGCAGTATTTT. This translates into CASSPGLAGGDTQYF.

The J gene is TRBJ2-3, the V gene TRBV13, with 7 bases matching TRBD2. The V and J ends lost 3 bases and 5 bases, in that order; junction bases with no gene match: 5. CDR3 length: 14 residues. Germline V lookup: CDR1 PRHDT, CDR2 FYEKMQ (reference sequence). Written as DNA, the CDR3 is TGTGCCAGCAGCTTTTCCCTAGCGGAAGATACGCAGTATTTT. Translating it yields CASSFSLAEDTQYF.

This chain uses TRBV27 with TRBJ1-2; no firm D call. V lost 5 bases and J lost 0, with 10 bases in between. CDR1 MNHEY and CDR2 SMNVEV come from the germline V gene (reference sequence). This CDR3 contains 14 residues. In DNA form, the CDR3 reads TGTGCCAGCAGTCCCCGGGGATCTAACTATGGCTACACCTTC. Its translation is CASSPRGSNYGYTF.

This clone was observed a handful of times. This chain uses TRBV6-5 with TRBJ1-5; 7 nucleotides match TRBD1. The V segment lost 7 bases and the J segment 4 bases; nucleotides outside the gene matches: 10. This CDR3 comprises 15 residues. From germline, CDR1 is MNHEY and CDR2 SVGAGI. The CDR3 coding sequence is TGTGCCAGCAATCCCACAGGGGACTTGAATCAGCCCCAGCATTTT. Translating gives CASNPTGDLNQPQHF.

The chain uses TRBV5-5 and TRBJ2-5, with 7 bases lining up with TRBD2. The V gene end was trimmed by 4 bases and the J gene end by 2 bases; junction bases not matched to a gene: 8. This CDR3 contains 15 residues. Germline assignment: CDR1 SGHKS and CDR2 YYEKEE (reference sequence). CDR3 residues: CASSPGEGRQETQYF. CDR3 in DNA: TGTGCCAGCAGCCCGGGGGAGGGAAGACAAGAGACCCAGTACTTC.

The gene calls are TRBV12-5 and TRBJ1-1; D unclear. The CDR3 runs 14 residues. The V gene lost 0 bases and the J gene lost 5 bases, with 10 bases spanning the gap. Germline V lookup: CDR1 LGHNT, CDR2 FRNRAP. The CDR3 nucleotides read TGTGCTAGTGGTTTGGTCCCAAGGGAGACTGAAGCTTTCTTT. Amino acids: CASGLVPRETEAFF.

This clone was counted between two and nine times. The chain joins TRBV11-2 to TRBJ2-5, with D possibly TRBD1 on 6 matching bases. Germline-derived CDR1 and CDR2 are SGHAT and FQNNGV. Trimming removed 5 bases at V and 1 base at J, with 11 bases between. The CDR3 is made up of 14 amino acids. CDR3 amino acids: CASSAQGIQETQYF. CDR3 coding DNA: TGTGCCAGCAGCGCACAGGGAATCCAAGAGACCCAGTACTTC.

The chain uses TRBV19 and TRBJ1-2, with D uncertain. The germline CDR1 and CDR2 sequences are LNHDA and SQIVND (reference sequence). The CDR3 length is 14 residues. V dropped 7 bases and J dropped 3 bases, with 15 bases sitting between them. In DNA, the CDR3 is TGTGCCAGTACCTCACCAGGCAGAGACTATGGCTACACCTTC. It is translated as CASTSPGRDYGYTF.

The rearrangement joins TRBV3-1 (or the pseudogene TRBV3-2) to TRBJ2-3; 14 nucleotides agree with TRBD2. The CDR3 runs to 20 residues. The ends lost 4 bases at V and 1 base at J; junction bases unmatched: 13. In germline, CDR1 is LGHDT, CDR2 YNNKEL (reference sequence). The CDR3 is CASSLSLGLAGASGTDTQYF. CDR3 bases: TGTGCCAGCAGCCTGAGTCTGGGACTAGCGGGAGCCAGCGGCACAGATACGCAGTATTTT.

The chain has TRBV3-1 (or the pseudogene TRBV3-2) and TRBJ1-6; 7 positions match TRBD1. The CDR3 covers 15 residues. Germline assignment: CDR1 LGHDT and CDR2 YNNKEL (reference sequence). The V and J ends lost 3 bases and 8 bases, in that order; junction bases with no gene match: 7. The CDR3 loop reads CASSQVTGHDSPLHF. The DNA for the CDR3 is TGTGCCAGCAGCCAGGTGACAGGGCACGATTCACCCCTCCACTTT.

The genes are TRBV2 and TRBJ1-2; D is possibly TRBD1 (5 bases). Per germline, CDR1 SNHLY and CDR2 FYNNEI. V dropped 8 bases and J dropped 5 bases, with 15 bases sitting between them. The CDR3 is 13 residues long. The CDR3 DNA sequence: TGTGCCAGCCCGGGACTCAGGGATTATGGCTACACCTTC. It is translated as CASPGLRDYGYTF.

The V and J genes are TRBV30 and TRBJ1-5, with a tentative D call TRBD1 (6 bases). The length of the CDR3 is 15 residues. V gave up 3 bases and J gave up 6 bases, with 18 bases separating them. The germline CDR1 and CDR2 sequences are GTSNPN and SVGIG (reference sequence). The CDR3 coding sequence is TGTGCCTGGAGCCCGTCCGGGGGGCTTTTTCAGCCCCAGCATTTT. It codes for CAWSPSGGLFQPQHF.

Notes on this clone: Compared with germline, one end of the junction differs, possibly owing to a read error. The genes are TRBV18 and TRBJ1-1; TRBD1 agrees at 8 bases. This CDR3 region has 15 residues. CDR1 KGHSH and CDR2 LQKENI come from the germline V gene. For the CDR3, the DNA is TGTGCCAGCTTACCAGGGGGCGTCATGAACACTGAAGCTTTCTTT. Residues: CASLPGGVMNTEAFF. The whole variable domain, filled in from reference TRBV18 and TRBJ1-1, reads NAGVMQNPRHLVRRRGQEARLRCSPMKGHSHVYWYRQLPEEGLKFMVYLQKENIIDESGMPKERFSAEFPKEGPSILRIQQVVRGDSAAYFCASLPGGVMNTEAFFGQGTRLTVV.

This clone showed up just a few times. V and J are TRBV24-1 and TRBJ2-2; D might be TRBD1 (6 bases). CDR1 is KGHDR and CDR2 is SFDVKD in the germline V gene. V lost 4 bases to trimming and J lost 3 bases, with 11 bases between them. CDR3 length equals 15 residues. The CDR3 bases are TGTGCCACCAGTGACCTAAACAGGGACACCGGGGAGCTGTTTTTT. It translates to CATSDLNRDTGELFF.

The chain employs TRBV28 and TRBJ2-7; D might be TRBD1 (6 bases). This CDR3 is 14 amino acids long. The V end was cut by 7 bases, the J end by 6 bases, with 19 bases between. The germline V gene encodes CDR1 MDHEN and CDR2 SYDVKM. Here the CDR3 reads CASTDSSRFGEQYF. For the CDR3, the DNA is TGTGCCAGCACGGACAGCTCCCGGTTTGGCGAGCAGTACTTC. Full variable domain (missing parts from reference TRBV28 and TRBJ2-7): DVKVTQSSRYLVKRTGEKVFLECVQDMDHENMFWYRQDPGLGLRLIYFSYDVKMKEKGDIPEGYSVSREKKERFSLILESASTNQTSMYLCASTDSSRFGEQYFGPGTRLTVT.

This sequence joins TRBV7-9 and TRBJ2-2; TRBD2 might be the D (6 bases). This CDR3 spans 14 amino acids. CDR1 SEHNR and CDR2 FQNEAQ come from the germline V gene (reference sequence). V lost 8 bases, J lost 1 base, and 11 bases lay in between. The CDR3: CASLGRGNTGELFF. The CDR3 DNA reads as TGTGCCAGCTTGGGGCGGGGGAACACCGGGGAGCTGTTTTTT.

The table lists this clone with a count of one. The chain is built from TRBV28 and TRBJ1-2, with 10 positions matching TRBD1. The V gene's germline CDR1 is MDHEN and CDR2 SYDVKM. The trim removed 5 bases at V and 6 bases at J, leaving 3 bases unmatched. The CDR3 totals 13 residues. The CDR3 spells CASSKGQGHGYTF. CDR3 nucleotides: TGTGCCAGCAGTAAGGGACAGGGGCATGGCTACACCTTC.